The rows below give T cell receptor beta chains drawn from one sample of a study of blood T cell repertoires in COVID-19. Profiling relied on immunoSEQ multiplex PCR, and the TCRdb table lists in-frame clones only, not all of them. The profile covers about 240,000 clones, with about 80% appearing a single time and approximately 1.8% taken by the ten largest. Sequenced material: peripheral blood. The receptors stem from a young man who had recovered from COVID-19. Each CDR3 is given with its conserved first and last residue. Each record gives: CDR3 protein, CDR3 DNA, V gene, clone size, D gene, CDR3 length, J gene. The D gene is left open where the match is weak. Some rows mark clone size as missing; the rest say once, few, many or name a class of expanded clone.

CDR3 protein: CASSLGERVRTKELFF
CDR3 DNA: TGTGCCAGCAGTTTAGGGGAGCGGGTTCGAACCAAGGAGCTGTTTTTT
V gene: TRBV28
clone size: .
D gene: .
CDR3 length: 16
J gene: TRBJ2-2

CDR3 protein: CASRLGLAHNEQFF
CDR3 DNA: TGTGCCAGCAGATTGGGACTGGCTCACAATGAGCAGTTCTTC
V gene: TRBV6-5
clone size: .
D gene: .
CDR3 length: 14
J gene: TRBJ2-1

CDR3 protein: CASSPSLAGANTGELFF
CDR3 DNA: TGTGCCAGCAGTCCCAGTCTAGCGGGGGCGAACACCGGGGAGCTGTTTTTT
V gene: TRBV27
clone size: .
D gene: TRBD2
CDR3 length: 17
J gene: TRBJ2-2

CDR3 protein: CASSSGQAYNEKLFF
CDR3 DNA: TGTGCCAGCAGCTCGGGACAGGCGTATAATGAAAAACTGTTTTTT
V gene: TRBV7-8
clone size: few
D gene: TRBD1
CDR3 length: 15
J gene: TRBJ1-4

CDR3 protein: CASSLAGSDTQYF
CDR3 DNA: TGTGCCAGCAGTTTAGCAGGGTCAGATACGCAGTATTTT
V gene: TRBV28
clone size: .
D gene: .
CDR3 length: 13
J gene: TRBJ2-3

CDR3 protein: CATSRDVVQETQYF
CDR3 DNA: TGTGCCACCAGCAGAGACGTAGTCCAAGAGACCCAGTACTTC
V gene: TRBV15
clone size: once
D gene: .
CDR3 length: 14
J gene: TRBJ2-5

CDR3 protein: CASSLVAGSYGYTF
CDR3 DNA: TGTGCCAGCAGTTTAGTGGCAGGGTCGTATGGCTACACCTTC
V gene: TRBV27
clone size: .
D gene: .
CDR3 length: 14
J gene: TRBJ1-2

CDR3 protein: CASSLDRYEQYF
CDR3 DNA: TGTGCCAGCAGCTTAGATCGTTACGAGCAGTACTTC
V gene: TRBV11-2
clone size: .
D gene: .
CDR3 length: 12
J gene: TRBJ2-7

CDR3 protein: CSVQDRYDYGYTF
CDR3 DNA: TGCAGCGTACAAGACAGGTACGACTATGGCTACACCTTC
V gene: TRBV29-1
clone size: .
D gene: .
CDR3 length: 13
J gene: TRBJ1-2

CDR3 protein: CASSAIQDSRQPQHF
CDR3 DNA: TGTGCCAGCTCAGCCATTCAGGATTCTCGACAGCCCCAGCATTTT
V gene: TRBV18
clone size: .
D gene: .
CDR3 length: 15
J gene: TRBJ1-5

CDR3 protein: CASRRGGETQYF
CDR3 DNA: TGTGCCAGCCGGAGGGGCGGGGAGACCCAGTACTTC
V gene: TRBV27
clone size: .
D gene: .
CDR3 length: 12
J gene: TRBJ2-5

CDR3 protein: CASSPGTDYQPQHF
CDR3 DNA: TGTGCCAGCAGCCCCGGGACGGACTATCAACCCCAGCATTTT
V gene: TRBV7-9
clone size: .
D gene: .
CDR3 length: 14
J gene: TRBJ1-5

CDR3 protein: CASSQLPTGGGNTIYF
CDR3 DNA: TGCGCCAGCAGCCAACTCCCGACAGGGGGCGGAAACACCATATATTTT
V gene: TRBV4-1
clone size: .
D gene: TRBD1
CDR3 length: 16
J gene: TRBJ1-3

CDR3 protein: CASSPRGSGGLADTQYF
CDR3 DNA: TGTGCCAGCAGCCCCCGGGGTAGCGGGGGGTTGGCGGATACGCAGTATTTT
V gene: TRBV7-3
clone size: .
D gene: TRBD2
CDR3 length: 17
J gene: TRBJ2-3

CDR3 protein: CASSRQGAEGGYTF
CDR3 DNA: TGTGCCAGCAGCAGACAGGGGGCCGAGGGTGGCTACACCTTC
V gene: TRBV3-1/TRBV3-2
clone size: once
D gene: TRBD1
CDR3 length: 14
J gene: TRBJ1-2

CDR3 protein: CASSLRGDEQYF
CDR3 DNA: TGCGCCAGCAGCTTGAGGGGTGACGAGCAGTACTTC
V gene: TRBV5-1
clone size: .
D gene: .
CDR3 length: 12
J gene: TRBJ2-7

CDR3 protein: CASRFGANEKLFF
CDR3 DNA: TGTGCCAGCAGATTCGGTGCAAATGAAAAACTGTTTTTT
V gene: TRBV6-5
clone size: once
D gene: .
CDR3 length: 13
J gene: TRBJ1-4

CDR3 protein: CATPATAYSYNEQFF
CDR3 DNA: TGTGCCACCCCAGCGACAGCCTATTCTTACAATGAGCAGTTCTTC
V gene: TRBV24-1
clone size: .
D gene: .
CDR3 length: 15
J gene: TRBJ2-1

CDR3 protein: CASSFPPLDTSYEQYF
CDR3 DNA: TGTGCCAGCAGCTTCCCGCCGTTAGATACTTCCTACGAGCAGTACTTC
V gene: TRBV7-9
clone size: .
D gene: .
CDR3 length: 16
J gene: TRBJ2-7

CDR3 protein: CASIYTRGGRNEQFF
CDR3 DNA: TGTGCCAGCATCTACACTCGGGGGGGGCGCAATGAGCAGTTCTTC
V gene: TRBV27
clone size: .
D gene: TRBD2
CDR3 length: 15
J gene: TRBJ2-1

CDR3 protein: CAISVSLGDTQYF
CDR3 DNA: TGTGCCATCAGTGTCTCCCTAGGAGATACGCAGTATTTT
V gene: TRBV10-3
clone size: .
D gene: .
CDR3 length: 13
J gene: TRBJ2-3

CDR3 protein: CASSIYRDSKRYSYNEQFF
CDR3 DNA: TGTGCCAGCTCAATTTACCGGGACAGCAAAAGATATTCCTACAATGAGCAGTTCTTC
V gene: TRBV18
clone size: few
D gene: TRBD1
CDR3 length: 19
J gene: TRBJ2-1

CDR3 protein: CSVERTTQARGDTQYF
CDR3 DNA: TGCAGCGTTGAAAGAACAACCCAGGCCCGAGGGGATACGCAGTATTTT
V gene: TRBV29-1
clone size: .
D gene: .
CDR3 length: 16
J gene: TRBJ2-3

CDR3 protein: CASSSLSYEQYF
CDR3 DNA: TGTGCCAGCAGTTCCTTATCCTACGAGCAGTACTTC
V gene: TRBV12-3/TRBV12-4
clone size: .
D gene: .
CDR3 length: 12
J gene: TRBJ2-7

CDR3 protein: CASSMRSGGSTDTQYF
CDR3 DNA: TGTGCCAGTAGTATGAGAAGCGGGGGTAGCACAGATACGCAGTATTTT
V gene: TRBV19
clone size: .
D gene: TRBD2
CDR3 length: 16
J gene: TRBJ2-3

CDR3 protein: CASSLRGSPDLIF
CDR3 DNA: TGCGCCAGCAGCTTGAGGGGTAGTCCCGATCTAATCTTC
V gene: TRBV5-1
clone size: .
D gene: .
CDR3 length: 13
J gene: TRBJ2-1

CDR3 protein: CASSLAVGSSYEQYF
CDR3 DNA: TGTGCCAGCAGCTTAGCCGTGGGCAGCTCCTACGAGCAGTACTTC
V gene: TRBV7-2
clone size: .
D gene: .
CDR3 length: 15
J gene: TRBJ2-7

CDR3 protein: CASSQRTGGWNTEAFF
CDR3 DNA: TGCGCCAGCAGCCAACGGACAGGGGGCTGGAACACTGAAGCTTTCTTT
V gene: TRBV4-1
clone size: .
D gene: TRBD1
CDR3 length: 16
J gene: TRBJ1-1